This T cell receptor beta chain emerged from a study of PD-L1 blockade in urothelial cancer. Whole-study context: The authors examined blood 3 weeks (second dose) and 6 weeks after treatment start. The median number of T cells present in blood samples was approximately 130,000.

The number of samples from each patient was between 1 and 8, taken pretreatment and on-treatment. V dropped 6 bases and J dropped 2; count of bases not matched to a gene: 3. Germline assignment: CDR1 SGHVS and CDR2 FNYEAQ. CDR3 length equals 13 residues. In each PCR, synthetic TCR analog templates were spiked in. Using immunoSEQ multiplex PCR, the repertoire was profiled, and TCRdb retains in-frame clones only, with some absent. The repertoire holds about 82,000 clones, with about 80% as singletons. Sequences were derived from PBMCs, sampled around atezolizumab (anti-PD-L1) treatment. The gene calls are TRBV7-6 and TRBJ1-2, with 7 bases that match TRBD1. The origin of this receptor is a man aged 65 to 79 with urothelial cancer. The CDR3 DNA is TGTGCCAGCAGTCCGGGACAGAACTATGGCTACACCTTC. It specifies CASSPGQNYGYTF.